This record concerns one TCR beta chain sequence. This clonotype turned up a few times. It lacks a known antigen. No per-base quality is available; no much larger clone lies one base away. These data are taken from a study of T-cell reconstitution after alpha-beta-depleted transplantation in children (dated by TCRdb to the mid-2010s). With respect to the entire study: T-cell immune reconstitution after TCRalphabeta/CD19-depleted allogeneic hematopoietic cell transplantation in children was quantitatively tracked in the study by means of TCR repertoire profiling.

Libraries were built with PCR. Sequencing was carried out with an Illumina HiSeq 2500. TCR library preparation used molecular barcoding, with unique molecular identifiers applied to normalize quantification of the TCRbeta repertoire. TCRdb reanalyzed the raw reads on its own, using fastp at Q25 for trimming and MiXCR for clone calling, and kept in-frame beta chains. Every entry covers one CDR3 protein and lists the most common genes and DNA from its rows. The sample yields approximately 300,000 distinct CDR3 sequences; over 9% were counted once. The top ten constitute over 6% of the sample. Results and caveats for the whole study, not just this receptor: The high TCRbeta diversity at day 60 in some patients was ascribed to recipient T cells and intrathymic progenitors that had survived conditioning. The frequencies of hyperexpanded clones fell over the following months, and after one year, T-cell counts and TCRbeta diversity were mostly attributed to newly produced T cells. The apparently early alphabetaT-cell count recovery about two months after transplant was reportedly dependent on only several hundred rapidly expanded clones derived from non-depleted graft cells.

V is cut by 0 bases and J by 5 bases, and the space between the germline ends is 10 bases. Looking up the germline V gene yields CDR1 MGHRA and CDR2 YSYEKL. Including the terminal cysteine and phenylalanine, the CDR3 comprises 14 residues. Only CDR3 DNA is held: 42 bases, read in frame from base 1. The sample's treatment or condition label is to be understood as: allogeneic hematopoietic cell transplantation with graft depleted of TCRalphabeta T cells and CD19 B cells. Transplant recipients were children who received TCRalphabeta/CD19-depleted allogeneic hematopoietic cell grafts. This clonotype originated in a boy under two years old with acute myeloid leukemia, due to receive a stem cell transplant. This sample comprised PBMCs, obtained before TCRalphabeta/CD19-depleted stem cell transplant. The rearrangement combines TRBV4-1 with TRBJ2-5, with TRBD1 as a weak D call on 5 bases. The CDR3 loop reads CASSQEGARETQYF. Read as DNA, the sequence is TGCGCCAGCAGCCAAGAAGGGGCGAGGGAGACCCAGTACTTC.